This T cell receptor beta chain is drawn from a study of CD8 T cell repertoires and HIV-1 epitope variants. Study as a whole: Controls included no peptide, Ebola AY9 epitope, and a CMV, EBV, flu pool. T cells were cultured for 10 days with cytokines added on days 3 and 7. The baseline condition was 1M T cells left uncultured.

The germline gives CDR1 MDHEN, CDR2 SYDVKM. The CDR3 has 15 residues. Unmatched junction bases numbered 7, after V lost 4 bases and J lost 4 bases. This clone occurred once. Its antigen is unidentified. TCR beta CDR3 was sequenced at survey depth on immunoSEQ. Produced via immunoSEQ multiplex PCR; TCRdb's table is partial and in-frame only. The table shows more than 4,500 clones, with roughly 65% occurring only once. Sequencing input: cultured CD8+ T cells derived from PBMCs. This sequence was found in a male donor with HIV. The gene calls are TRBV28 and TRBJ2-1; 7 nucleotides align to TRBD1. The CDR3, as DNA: TGTGCCAGCAGTTCCGTCCAGGGGGATTACAATGAGCAGTTCTTC. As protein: CASSSVQGDYNEQFF.